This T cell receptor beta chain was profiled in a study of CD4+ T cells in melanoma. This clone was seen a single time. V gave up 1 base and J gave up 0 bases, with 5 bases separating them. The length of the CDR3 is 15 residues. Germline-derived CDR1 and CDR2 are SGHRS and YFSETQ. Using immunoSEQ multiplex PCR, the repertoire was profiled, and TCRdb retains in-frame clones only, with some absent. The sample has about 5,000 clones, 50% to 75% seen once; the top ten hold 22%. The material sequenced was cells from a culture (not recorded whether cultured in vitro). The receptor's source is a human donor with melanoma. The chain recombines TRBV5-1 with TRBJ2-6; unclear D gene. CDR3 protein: CASSLSNSGANVLTF. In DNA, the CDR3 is TGCGCCAGCAGCTTGAGTAACTCTGGGGCCAACGTCCTGACTTTC.